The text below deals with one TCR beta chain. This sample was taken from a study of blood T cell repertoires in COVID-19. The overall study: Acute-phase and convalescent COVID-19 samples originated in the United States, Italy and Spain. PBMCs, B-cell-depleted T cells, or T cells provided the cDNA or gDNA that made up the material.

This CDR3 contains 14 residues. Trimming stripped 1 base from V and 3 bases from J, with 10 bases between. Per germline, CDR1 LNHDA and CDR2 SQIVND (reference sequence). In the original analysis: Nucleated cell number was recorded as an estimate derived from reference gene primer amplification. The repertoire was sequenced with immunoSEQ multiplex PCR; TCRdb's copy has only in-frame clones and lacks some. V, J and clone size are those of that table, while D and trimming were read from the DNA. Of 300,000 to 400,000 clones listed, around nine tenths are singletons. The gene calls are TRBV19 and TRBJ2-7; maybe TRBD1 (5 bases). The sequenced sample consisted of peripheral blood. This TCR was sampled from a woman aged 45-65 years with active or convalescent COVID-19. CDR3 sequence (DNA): TGTGCCAGTAGTATAGGGCGACAGAACTACGAGCAGTACTTC. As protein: CASSIGRQNYEQYF. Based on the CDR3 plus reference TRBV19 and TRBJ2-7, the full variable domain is DGGITQSPKYLFRKEGQNVTLSCEQNLNHDAMYWYRQDPGQGLRLIYYSQIVNDFQKGDIAEGYSVSREKKESFPLTVTSAQKNPTAFYLCASSIGRQNYEQYFGPGTRLTVT.